The present T cell receptor beta chain was sequenced within a study of shared clonotypes between healthy human individuals (dated by TCRdb to about 2020). Looking at the study overall: The cohort comprised two women and a few men aged 18 to 49 years. For each donor, three plates each were used for CD4 naive and CD4 memory, two plates were used for CD8 naive, and one plate was used for CD8 memory. Blood TCR repertoires of a handful of healthy adults were deeply sequenced to estimate repertoire size and the extent of clonotype sharing between individuals. To increase sequencing depth and limit assay-specific biases, TCR repertoire library preparation and sequencing were carried out by different laboratories using diverse techniques. Leukapheresis yielded between about 0.85 and 10 billion PBMCs per donor.

CDR1 and CDR2 (SGHNT, YYREEE) derive from the germline V gene (reference sequence). V ends up 4 bases short and J 2 bases short, with an unmatched junction base count of 12. Counted from cysteine to phenylalanine, this CDR3 has 16 amino acids. Kept here is only the CDR3 DNA, which spans 48 bases and is read in frame from base 1. Results the study describes overall, beyond this receptor: Because the study included only a small number of donors, the genetic and exposure-history diversity represented was limited. Sampling was restricted to blood, and TCR repertoires in tissues likely differ from the TCR repertoires found in blood. Sharing across several donors was observed for roughly 5% of naive CD4, over 3% of naive CD8, roughly 2.4% of memory CD4, and around 0.4% of memory CD8 clonotypes. Pairwise subsampling indicated that sequencing depth was expected to affect the degree of clonotype sharing among donors. Compared with non-shared clonotypes, the clonotypes found in all four sorted-subset donors had higher generation probabilities. Larger estimated clonotype richness was generally found for naive subsets than for memory subsets. Rarefaction of sorted-subset datasets indicated incomplete sequencing despite the large sequencing depth.

Of note for this clone: This clone's antigen is unknown. No clone much larger than this one lies a single base away; base qualities are absent.

TCR CDR3 regions were amplified from genomic DNA by multiplex PCR using the deep immunoSEQ assay. For each cell subset, the extracted genomic DNA was distributed evenly across all wells of several immunoSEQ 96-well plates, and each plate served as one replicate. For sorted subsets, roughly 200 ng genomic DNA, equal to some 28,000 T cell genomes, was loaded into each replicate PCR. Purified libraries were measured with a Qubit 3.0 fluorometer, size-checked on a Bioanalyzer 2100, and measured again with the KAPA Library Quantification kit. A separate single-read 150-cycle Illumina NextSeq 550 flow cell was used to sequence each immunoSEQ 96-well plate. Concerning the study's data processing: Because only junctional sequences without quality scores were contained in the immunoSEQ output, filtering matching that applied to full-length reads could not be performed. To assign V/J genes and CDR3, sequences were annotated against IMGT germline references using PyIR, a Python wrapper for IgBLAST v1.9. Reads were filtered out if the reads had weak V/J assignments (E-value above 1e-6), no CDR3, stop codons, out-of-frame junctions, or ambiguous translated residues. V3J clonotypes were defined as sequences sharing the same inferred V gene, J gene, and CDR3 amino acid sequence. The percentage overlap between two repertoires was calculated by dividing the number of shared unique clonotypes by the size of the smaller repertoire. Three approaches were used to assess repertoire richness: RTK rarefaction, the Chao1 estimator, and Recon v2.1 estimates of unobserved clonotypes. OLGA was used to compute generation probabilities for all TCRbeta clonotypes that the gDNA method yielded from several donors. The immuneACCESS repertoire file appears here via TCRdb, limited to in-frame rearrangements. These files lack a portion of the clones; in checked studies, under half of the deficit traces to unresolved V genes, and the cause of the others is not known. V and J calls and clone size are copied from that table; D and trimming were computed from the DNA. The table for this sample lists over 2 million clones; roughly 92% of them were counted only once. The ten largest clones represent around 0.35% of the sample.

The donors were healthy, HIV-negative adults with no recently reported acute infections or vaccinations. Every donor was a Caucasian adult residing in Nashville, Tennessee, USA. CD4+ T cells were enriched by magnetic negative selection; naive cells were then positively selected on CD45RA, and the negative fraction formed the memory subset. Blood was obtained by leukapheresis, after which PBMCs were separated by Ficoll-Histopaque density gradient centrifugation and cryopreserved in liquid nitrogen vapor phase. Analytical flow cytometry was used to check the purity and quantity of every magnetically sorted T cell population. Genomic DNA was isolated from each sorted fraction and quantified by UV absorbance on a Nanodrop 2000c.

The chain uses TRBV5-4 and TRBJ2-7, and 7 bases in between align with TRBD1. Sequencing was carried out using naive CD4+ T cells from PBMCs. What the cell subset or site label conveys for this sample: CD45RA+ positively selected. The TCR comes from a man between 18 and 29 years old in good health. Some clones in this sample may be carry-over from other donors' samples. Here the CDR3 is given as CASSTPDRIDPYEQYF. The DNA reads as follows: TGTGCCAGCAGCACCCCGGACAGGATAGACCCCTACGAGCAGTACTTC.